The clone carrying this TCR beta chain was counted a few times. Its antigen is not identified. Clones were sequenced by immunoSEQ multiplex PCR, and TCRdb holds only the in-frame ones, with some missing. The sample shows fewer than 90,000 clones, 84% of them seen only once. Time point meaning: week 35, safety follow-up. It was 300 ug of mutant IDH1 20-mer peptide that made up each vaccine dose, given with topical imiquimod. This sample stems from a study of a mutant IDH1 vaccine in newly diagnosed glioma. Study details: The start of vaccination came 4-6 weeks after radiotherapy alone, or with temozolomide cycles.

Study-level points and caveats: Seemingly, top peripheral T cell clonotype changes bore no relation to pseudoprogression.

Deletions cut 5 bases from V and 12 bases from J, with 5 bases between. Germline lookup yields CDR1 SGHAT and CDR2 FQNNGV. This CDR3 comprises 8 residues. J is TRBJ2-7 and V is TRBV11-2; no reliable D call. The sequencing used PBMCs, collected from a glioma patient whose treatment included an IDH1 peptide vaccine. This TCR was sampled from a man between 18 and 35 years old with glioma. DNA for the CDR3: TGTGCCAGCAGCCCCGGGTACTTC. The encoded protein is CASSPGYF.